Listed here are 17 T cell receptor beta chains from one sample, sequenced in a study of neurological immune-mediated disorders. TCRdb reanalysed the 5' RACE reads using MiXCR and keeps one entry per CDR3 protein. The sample consists of tens of thousands of distinct CDR3 sequences, around 10% of them appearing once. Sequencing used PBMCs. All receptors come from a woman in her thirties or forties with HTLV-1-associated myelopathy (HAM/TSP).

This clonotype was detected many times. This chain joins TRBV5-1 and TRBJ1-1; D is uncertain. The germline V and J ends were trimmed by 4 bases and 1 base, with 14 bases remaining between them. Per germline, CDR1 SGHRS and CDR2 YFSETQ. CDR3 length: 15 amino acids. Written as DNA, the CDR3 is TGCGCCAGCAGCCCGGAGGTCACTTCGAACACTGAAGCTTTCTTT. This sequence encodes CASSPEVTSNTEAFF.

Ten or more counts support this clonotype. The V gene is TRBV6-2 or TRBV6-3, the J gene TRBJ1-5; D remains unclear. The CDR3 spans 13 residues. V shed 6 bases and J shed 3 bases, with 9 bases lying between them. CDR1 and CDR2 from the germline V gene are MNHEY and SVGEGT. CDR3 nucleotide sequence: TGTGCCAGCAGGGCAAGTATCAATCAGCCCCAGCATTTT. Its translation is CASRASINQPQHF.

This clonotype was detected many times. CDR3 in DNA: TGTGCCAGCAGTCTACTGAGCTCTGGAAACACCATATATTTT. Its protein is CASSLLSSGNTIYF. The chain couples TRBV6-5 to TRBJ1-3; D not certain. The CDR3 has 14 residues. Germline V lookup: CDR1 MNHEY, CDR2 SVGAGI. Between the trimmed V and J ends, which lost 5 bases and 0 bases, there was a span of 8 bases.

At least ten counts were recorded for this clonotype. The chain links TRBV27 to TRBJ2-1, with D tentatively TRBD2 (6 bases). The germline gives CDR1 MNHEY, CDR2 SMNVEV (reference sequence). Trimming took off 3 bases at V and 9 bases at J, with 15 bases between the two ends. The CDR3 has 14 residues. CDR3 nucleotides: TGTGCCAGCAGTTTTCTGGGCGGGGTCGGTGAGCAGTTCTTC. Amino acids: CASSFLGGVGEQFF.

This clonotype has at least ten counts. The chain couples TRBV3-1 to TRBJ1-2; perhaps TRBD1 as D (5 bases). Germline V CDR1 and CDR2: LGHDT, YNNKEL (reference sequence). The ends were cut back, 3 bases at V and 3 bases at J, with 5 bases in the middle. This CDR3 has 12 amino acids. The CDR3 protein is CASSQGHYGYTF. CDR3 sequence (DNA): TGTGCCAGCAGCCAGGGACACTATGGCTACACCTTC.

This clonotype was recorded at least ten times. The V gene is TRBV7-8, the J gene TRBJ1-1; D remains ambiguous. The CDR3 extends over 13 amino acids. Trimming stripped 7 bases from V and 11 bases from J, with 20 bases between. In germline, CDR1 is SGHVS, CDR2 FQNEAQ. The CDR3 DNA is TGTGCCAGCATCGCGGGCATCAACAATATCGCTTTCTTT. The encoded protein is CASIAGINNIAFF.

This clonotype was seen many times. Germline is not matched at one junction end, which may reflect a read error. V is TRBV5-1 and J is TRBJ2-7; D is perhaps TRBD1 (6 bases). Germline CDR1 SGHRS, CDR2 YFSETQ. The CDR3 has 12 amino acids. The CDR3 DNA sequence: TGCGCCAGCAGCGGAAACAGGGCAGAGGCTCACTTC. This sequence encodes CASSGNRAEAHF.

This clonotype was counted many times. This sequence joins TRBV20-1 and TRBJ2-2; 7 bases agree with TRBD2. Trimming removed 0 bases from V and 2 bases from J; junction bases left unmatched: 3. Germline-derived CDR1 and CDR2 are DFQATT and SNEGSKA (reference sequence). The CDR3 totals 15 residues. CDR3 in DNA: TGCAGTGCTAGAGAGGGGGGGAAAAACACCGGGGAGCTGTTTTTT. Residues: CSAREGGKNTGELFF.

Many counts were recorded for this clonotype. V usage is TRBV4-2 and J usage is TRBJ1-1; D is undetermined. With 3 bases removed from V and 1 base from J, the gap between germline ends came to 18 bases. Germline V gives CDR1 LGHNA, CDR2 YNFKEQ. The CDR3 runs to 17 residues. CDR3 loop: CASSQGTRTRGNTEAFF. CDR3 bases: TGTGCCAGCAGCCAGGGCACCCGTACACGGGGGAACACTGAAGCTTTCTTT.

This clonotype has at least ten counts. This chain uses TRBV5-1 with TRBJ2-2, with D unresolved. With 5 bases removed from V and 8 bases from J, the gap between germline ends came to 10 bases. Germline V gene sequence: CDR1 SGHRS, CDR2 YFSETQ. This CDR3 has 12 amino acids. CDR3 protein: CASSPASGELFF. In DNA, the CDR3 is TGCGCCAGCAGTCCTGCGTCTGGGGAGCTGTTTTTT. Combining the CDR3 with reference TRBV5-1 and TRBJ2-2 gives the whole variable domain KAGVTQTPRYLIKTRGQQVTLSCSPISGHRSVSWYQQTPGQGLQFLFEYFSETQRNKGNFPGRFSGRQFSNSRSEMNVSTLELGDSALYLCASSPASGELFFGEGSRLTVL.

This clonotype was counted at least ten times. The chain employs TRBV18 and TRBJ1-5; TRBD1 matches 7 bases. CDR3 length equals 14 residues. V lost 3 bases to trimming and J lost 1 base; unmatched junction nucleotides: 0. Germline CDR1 KGHSH, CDR2 LQKENI. The CDR3 here is CASSPDRSNQPQHF. Here the CDR3 DNA reads TGTGCCAGCTCACCGGACAGGAGCAATCAGCCCCAGCATTTT.

The table lists this clonotype with many counts. This chain connects TRBV20-1 to TRBJ2-7; D remains unclear. Per the germline V gene, CDR1 is DFQATT and CDR2 is SNEGSKA (reference sequence). Trimming took 3 bases from V and 2 from J, leaving 11 bases between them. The CDR3 runs 13 residues. This CDR3 is CSASDQTAYEQYF. CDR3 bases: TGCAGTGCTAGTGACCAGACGGCCTACGAGCAGTACTTC.

In its sample, this clonotype was seen many times. V is TRBV27 and J is TRBJ2-7, with D uncertain. Trimming stripped 7 bases from V and 6 bases from J, with 16 bases between. The CDR3 consists of 13 residues. CDR1 and CDR2 from the germline V gene are MNHEY and SMNVEV (reference sequence). Written as DNA, the CDR3 is TGTGCCAGCAAGGGCGCCTTGTGGGGCGAGCAGTACTTC. It codes for CASKGALWGEQYF.

There are a few counts of this clonotype. CDR3 sequence (DNA): TGCGCCAGCAGCTTGGAGGGCGCCGGGGAGCTGTTTTTT. It is translated as CASSLEGAGELFF. This chain uses TRBV5-1 with TRBJ2-2; D not certain. Trimming removed 0 bases at V and 6 bases at J, with 6 bases between. This CDR3 is built from 13 residues. The V gene's germline CDR1 is SGHRS and CDR2 YFSETQ.

This clonotype was recorded at least ten times. The chain combines TRBV20-1 with TRBJ2-3; 8 bases map to TRBD2. Germline CDR1 is DFQATT and CDR2 is SNEGSKA (reference sequence). CDR3 length: 17 amino acids. Losses at the gene ends were 1 base for V and 1 base for J; bases not matched to a gene: 10. The CDR3 region is CSARALRSGGGTDTQYF. As DNA, the CDR3 is TGCAGTGCTAGAGCGCTTCGCAGCGGGGGAGGCACAGATACGCAGTATTTT.

The rearrangement joins TRBV6-1 to TRBJ1-5; TRBD1 matches 12 bases. Germline V lookup: CDR1 MNHNS, CDR2 SASEGT. CDR3 size: 20 residues. Trimming took 2 bases from V and 2 from J; bases not matched to a gene: 13. The DNA of the CDR3 is TGTGCCAGCAGTGAAAGCCGTGGGGACAGGGGGCTGTTGGGCAATCAGCCCCAGCATTTT. This translates into CASSESRGDRGLLGNQPQHF.

This clonotype was picked up many times. This chain joins TRBV12-3 or TRBV12-4 and TRBJ1-5; D is uncertain. The CDR3 has 14 amino acids. The germline V and J ends were trimmed by 2 bases and 2 bases, with 7 bases remaining between them. The CDR3 nucleotides read TGTGCCAGCAGTTTAAGGGTTCGCAATCAGCCCCAGCATTTT. Translating gives CASSLRVRNQPQHF.